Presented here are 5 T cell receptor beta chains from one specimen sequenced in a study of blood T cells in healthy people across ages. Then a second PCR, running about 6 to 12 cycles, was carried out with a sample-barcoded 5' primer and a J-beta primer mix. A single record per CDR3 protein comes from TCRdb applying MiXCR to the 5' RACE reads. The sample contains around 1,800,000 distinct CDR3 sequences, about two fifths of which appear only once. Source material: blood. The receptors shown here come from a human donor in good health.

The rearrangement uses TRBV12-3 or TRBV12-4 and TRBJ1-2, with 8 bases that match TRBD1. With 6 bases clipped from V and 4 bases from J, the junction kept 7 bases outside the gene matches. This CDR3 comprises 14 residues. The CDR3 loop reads CASSRTGRAYGYTF. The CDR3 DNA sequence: TGTGCCAGCAGCCGGACAGGGCGCGCCTATGGCTACACCTTC.

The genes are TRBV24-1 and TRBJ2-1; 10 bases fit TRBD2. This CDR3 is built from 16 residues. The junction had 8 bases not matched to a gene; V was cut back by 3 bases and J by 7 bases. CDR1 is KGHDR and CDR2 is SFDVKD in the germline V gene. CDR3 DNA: TGTGCCACCAGTGATGAACCACTAGCGGGGAGGAATGAGCAGTTCTTC. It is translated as CATSDEPLAGRNEQFF.

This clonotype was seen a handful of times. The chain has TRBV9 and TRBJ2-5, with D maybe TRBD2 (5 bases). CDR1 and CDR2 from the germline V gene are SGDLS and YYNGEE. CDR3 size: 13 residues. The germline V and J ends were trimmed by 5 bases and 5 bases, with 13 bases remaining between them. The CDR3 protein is CASSAGPWETQYF. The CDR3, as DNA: TGTGCCAGCAGTGCGGGCCCGTGGGAGACCCAGTACTTC.

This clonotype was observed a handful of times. CDR3 nucleotide sequence: TGTGCCAGCAGCTCCCAATTCGATAGGGGGGAGACCCAGTACTTC. This codes for CASSSQFDRGETQYF. The chain combines TRBV7-2 with TRBJ2-4; weak D call: TRBD1 (6 bases). The J call could be wrong; TRBJ2-5 is a better fit for the DNA end. Germline V gene lookup returns CDR1 SGHTA and CDR2 FQGNSA. CDR3 size: 15 residues.

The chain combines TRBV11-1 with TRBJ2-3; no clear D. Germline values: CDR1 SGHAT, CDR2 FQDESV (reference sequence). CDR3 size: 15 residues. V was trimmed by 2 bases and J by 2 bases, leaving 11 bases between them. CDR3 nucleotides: TGTGCCAGCAGCTTATTTTCTACGGCCACAGATACGCAGTATTTT. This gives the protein CASSLFSTATDTQYF.